This T cell receptor beta chain was observed in a study of blood T cell repertoires in COVID-19. Across the whole study: The cDNA or gDNA used as material had been derived from T cells, B-cell-depleted T cells, or PBMCs.

Per the original methods: Amplification from reference gene primers served as the basis for estimated nucleated cell counts. TCRdb keeps only in-frame clones here, not all; method: immunoSEQ multiplex PCR. The DNA gave D and trimming, while V, J and clone size come from that table. The data hold about 210,000 clones, with around 90% observed a single time. Individuals aged roughly 18 to 95 years were recruited from 24 US areas. Clinical histories supplied by participants themselves formed the basis of cohort assignment. Trimming removed 6 bases at V and 1 base at J, with 10 bases between. The CDR3 length is 14 residues. Germline V gene sequence: CDR1 MGHRA, CDR2 YSYEKL. This clone has just one count.

The sequence came from a man between 18 and 35 years old with acute COVID-19. The J gene is TRBJ1-5, the V gene TRBV4-1; D not resolved. Sample: PBMCs or T cells enriched from blood (not recorded which). CDR3 nucleotide sequence: TGCGCCAGCAGACGGGTTGGGAGCAATCAGCCCCAGCATTTT. The encoded protein is CASRRVGSNQPQHF.